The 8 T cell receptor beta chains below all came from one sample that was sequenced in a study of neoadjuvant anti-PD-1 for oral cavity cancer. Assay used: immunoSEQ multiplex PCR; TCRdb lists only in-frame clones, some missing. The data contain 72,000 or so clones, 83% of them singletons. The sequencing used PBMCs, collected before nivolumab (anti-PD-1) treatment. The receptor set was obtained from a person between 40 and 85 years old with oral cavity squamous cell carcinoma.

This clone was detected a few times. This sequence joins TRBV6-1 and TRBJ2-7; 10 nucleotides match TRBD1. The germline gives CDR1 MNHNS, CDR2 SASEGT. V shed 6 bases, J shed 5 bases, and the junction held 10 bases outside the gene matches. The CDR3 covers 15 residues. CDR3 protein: CASSERDRGAHEQYF. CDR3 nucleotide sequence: TGTGCCAGCAGCGAACGGGACAGGGGTGCGCACGAGCAGTACTTC.

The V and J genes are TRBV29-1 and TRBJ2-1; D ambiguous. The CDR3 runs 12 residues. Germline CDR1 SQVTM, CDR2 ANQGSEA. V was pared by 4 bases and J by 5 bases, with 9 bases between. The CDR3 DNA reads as TGCAGCGTTGCGAATTGGAACAATGAGCAGTTCTTC. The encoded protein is CSVANWNNEQFF.

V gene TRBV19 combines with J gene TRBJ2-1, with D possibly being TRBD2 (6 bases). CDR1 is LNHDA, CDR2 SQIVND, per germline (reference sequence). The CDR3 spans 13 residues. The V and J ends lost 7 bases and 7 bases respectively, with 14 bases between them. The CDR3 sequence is CASMRSGRNEQFF. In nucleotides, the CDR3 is TGTGCCAGTATGCGGTCCGGGAGAAATGAGCAGTTCTTC.

The CDR3: CASAGENRDTQYF. The CDR3 coding sequence is TGCGCCAGTGCGGGGGAGAATAGGGATACGCAGTATTTT. The chain links TRBV10-1 to TRBJ2-3, with 7 bases aligning to TRBD2. In germline, CDR1 is WNHNN, CDR2 SYGVQD (reference sequence). CDR3 size: 13 residues. V was pared by 9 bases and J by 6 bases, with 9 bases of the junction left unmatched.

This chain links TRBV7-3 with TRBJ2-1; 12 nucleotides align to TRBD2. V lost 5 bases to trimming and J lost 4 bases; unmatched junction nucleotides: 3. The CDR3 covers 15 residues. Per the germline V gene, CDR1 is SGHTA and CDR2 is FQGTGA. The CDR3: CASSLTSGGYNEQFF. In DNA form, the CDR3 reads TGTGCCAGCAGCCTTACTAGCGGGGGGTACAATGAGCAGTTCTTC.

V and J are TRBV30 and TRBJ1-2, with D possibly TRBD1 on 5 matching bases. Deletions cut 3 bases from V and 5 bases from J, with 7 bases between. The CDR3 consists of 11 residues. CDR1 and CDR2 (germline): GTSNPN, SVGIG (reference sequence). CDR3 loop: CAWSRVYGYTF. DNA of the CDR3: TGTGCCTGGAGCAGGGTATATGGCTACACCTTC.

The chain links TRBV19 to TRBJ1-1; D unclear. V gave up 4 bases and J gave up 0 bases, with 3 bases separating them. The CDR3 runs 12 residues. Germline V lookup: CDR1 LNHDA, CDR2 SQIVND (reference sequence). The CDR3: CASSTLNTEAFF. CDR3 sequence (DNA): TGTGCCAGTAGTACCCTGAACACTGAAGCTTTCTTT. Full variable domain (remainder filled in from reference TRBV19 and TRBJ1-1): DGGITQSPKYLFRKEGQNVTLSCEQNLNHDAMYWYRQDPGQGLRLIYYSQIVNDFQKGDIAEGYSVSREKKESFPLTVTSAQKNPTAFYLCASSTLNTEAFFGQGTRLTVV.

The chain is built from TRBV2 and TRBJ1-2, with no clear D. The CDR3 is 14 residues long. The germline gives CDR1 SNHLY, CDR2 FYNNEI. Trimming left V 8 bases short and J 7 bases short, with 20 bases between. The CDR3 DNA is TGTGCCAGCCGAAAGTCCCCCGGAAGAACTGGCTACACCTTC. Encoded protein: CASRKSPGRTGYTF.